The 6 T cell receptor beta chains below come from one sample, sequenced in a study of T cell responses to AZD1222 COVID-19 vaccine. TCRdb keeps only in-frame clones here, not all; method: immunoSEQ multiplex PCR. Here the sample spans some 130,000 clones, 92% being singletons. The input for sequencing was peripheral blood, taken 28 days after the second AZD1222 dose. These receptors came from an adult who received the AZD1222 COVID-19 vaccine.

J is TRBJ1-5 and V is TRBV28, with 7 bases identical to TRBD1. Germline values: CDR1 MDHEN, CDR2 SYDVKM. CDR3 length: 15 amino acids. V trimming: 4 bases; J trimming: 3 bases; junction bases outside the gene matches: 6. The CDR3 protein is CASSSPGGPNQPQHF. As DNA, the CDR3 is TGTGCCAGCAGTTCCCCAGGGGGTCCCAATCAGCCCCAGCATTTT. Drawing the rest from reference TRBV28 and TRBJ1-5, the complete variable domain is DVKVTQSSRYLVKRTGEKVFLECVQDMDHENMFWYRQDPGLGLRLIYFSYDVKMKEKGDIPEGYSVSREKKERFSLILESASTNQTSMYLCASSSPGGPNQPQHFGDGTRLSIL.

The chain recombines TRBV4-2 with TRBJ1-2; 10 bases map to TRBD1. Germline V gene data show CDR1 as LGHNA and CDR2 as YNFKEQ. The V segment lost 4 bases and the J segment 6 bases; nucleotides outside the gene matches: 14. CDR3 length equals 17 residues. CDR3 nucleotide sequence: TGTGCCAGCAGCCCTTATACCGGGACAGGGGAGAGTGATGGCTACACCTTC. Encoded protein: CASSPYTGTGESDGYTF.

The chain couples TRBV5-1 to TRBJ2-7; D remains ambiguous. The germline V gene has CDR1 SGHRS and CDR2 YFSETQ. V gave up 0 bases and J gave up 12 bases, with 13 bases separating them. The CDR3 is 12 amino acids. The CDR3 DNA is TGCGCCAGCAGCTTGGGTCAGGACCCGTTGTACTTC. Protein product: CASSLGQDPLYF.

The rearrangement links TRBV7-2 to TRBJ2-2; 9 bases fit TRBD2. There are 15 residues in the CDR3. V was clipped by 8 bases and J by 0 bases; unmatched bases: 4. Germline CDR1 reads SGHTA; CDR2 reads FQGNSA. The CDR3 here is CASRRGGSNTGELFF. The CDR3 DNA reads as TGTGCCAGCCGGCGGGGGGGATCGAACACCGGGGAGCTGTTTTTT.

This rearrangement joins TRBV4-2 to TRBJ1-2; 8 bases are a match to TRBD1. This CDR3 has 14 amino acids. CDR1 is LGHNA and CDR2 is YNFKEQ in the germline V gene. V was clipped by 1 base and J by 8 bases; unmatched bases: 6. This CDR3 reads CASSQVQGDFGYTF. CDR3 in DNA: TGTGCCAGCAGCCAAGTACAGGGGGACTTCGGCTACACCTTC.

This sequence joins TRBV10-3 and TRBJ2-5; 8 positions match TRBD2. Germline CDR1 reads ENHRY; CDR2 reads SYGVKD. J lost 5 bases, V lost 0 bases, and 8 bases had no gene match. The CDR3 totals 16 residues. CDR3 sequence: CAISESGIAGTETQYF. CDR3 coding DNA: TGTGCCATCAGTGAGTCAGGGATAGCGGGAACCGAGACCCAGTACTTC.